This TCR beta chain originates from a study of T cell repertoires in cytomegalovirus infection. Study details: An indication of both CMV infection and matching HLA type came from public TCR beta signatures.

Findings and caveats of the study: Identification of carriers of CMV plus the relevant HLA was performed using cumulative public TCR beta family frequency. Predominance within the ex vivo response was attributable to HLA-C-restricted CMV-specific TCR beta clonotypes.

CDR3 length: 13 amino acids. Per the germline V gene, CDR1 is DFQATT and CDR2 is SNEGSKA (reference sequence). J was trimmed by 0 bases and V by 6 bases; bases with no gene match: 4. About this clonotype: The antigen is not known.

MiXCR, applied by TCRdb to the reads, yields one record per CDR3 protein. Of hundreds of thousands of distinct CDR3 sequences listed, over 20% are singletons. The TCR comes from a human donor in good health (CMV status not recorded). Some clones in this sample may be carry-over from other donors' samples. The sequenced sample was CD8+ T cells from PBMCs. The chain carries TRBV20-1 and TRBJ1-1; TRBD1 aligns across 7 bases. CDR3 residues: CSARTGLNTEAFF. The DNA for the CDR3 is TGCAGTGCCAGGACAGGCCTGAACACTGAAGCTTTCTTT.